This T cell receptor (beta chain) was recorded in a study of T-cell reconstitution after alpha-beta-depleted transplantation in children. Points from the study as a whole: Elevated TCRbeta diversity at day 60 was traced, in some patients, to surviving recipient T cells and thymic progenitors. Approximately two months post-transplant, alpha-beta T cells reportedly originated from several hundred expanded graft clones. At the one-year point after transplant, T-cell counts and TCRbeta diversity were found to come mostly from T cells that had been newly produced.

The CDR3 loop spans 17 amino acids. Trimming at V came to 5 bases and at J to 7 bases, leaving 10 bases not matched to a gene. Preparation of the TCRbeta library used unique molecular identifiers. TCRdb reprocessed the PCR reads via MiXCR and lists one record per CDR3 protein. The sample has 500,000 to 750,000 distinct CDR3 sequences; 25% to 30% are singletons. As for this clonotype: Its target is unknown.

The TCR sequence derives from a boy under two years old with Wiskott-Aldrich syndrome, due to receive a stem cell transplant. The J gene is TRBJ2-5, the V gene TRBV12-3 or TRBV12-4; 16 bases align to TRBD2. This specimen consisted of PBMCs, obtained before TCRalphabeta/CD19-depleted stem cell transplant. CDR3 amino acids: CASSPTGGLAGGATQYF. CDR3 sequence (DNA): TGTGCCAGCAGTCCGACAGGGGGACTAGCGGGAGGGGCGACCCAGTACTTC.